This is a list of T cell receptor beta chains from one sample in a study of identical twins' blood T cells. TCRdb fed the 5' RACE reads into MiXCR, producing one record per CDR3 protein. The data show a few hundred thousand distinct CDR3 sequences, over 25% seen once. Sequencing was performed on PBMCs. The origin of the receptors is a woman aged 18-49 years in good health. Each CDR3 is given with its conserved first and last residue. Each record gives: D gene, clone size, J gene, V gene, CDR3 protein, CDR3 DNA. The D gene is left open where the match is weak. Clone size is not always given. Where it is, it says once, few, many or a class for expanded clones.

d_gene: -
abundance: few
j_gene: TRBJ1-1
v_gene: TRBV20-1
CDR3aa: CSAGAGGAGEAFF
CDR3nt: TGCAGTGCTGGAGCTGGGGGCGCGGGTGAAGCTTTCTTT

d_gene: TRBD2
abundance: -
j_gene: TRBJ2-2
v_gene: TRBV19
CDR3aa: CASKSPSGKNTGELFF
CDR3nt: TGTGCCAGTAAGTCGCCTAGCGGCAAGAACACCGGGGAGCTGTTTTTT

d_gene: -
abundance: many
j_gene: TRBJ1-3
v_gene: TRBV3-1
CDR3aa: CASSQGSGNTIYF
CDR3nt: TGTGCCAGCAGCCAGGGTTCTGGAAACACCATATATTTT

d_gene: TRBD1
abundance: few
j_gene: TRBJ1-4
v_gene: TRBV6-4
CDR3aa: CASSDSTGGFEKLFF
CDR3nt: TGTGCCAGCAGTGACTCGACAGGGGGTTTTGAAAAACTGTTTTTT

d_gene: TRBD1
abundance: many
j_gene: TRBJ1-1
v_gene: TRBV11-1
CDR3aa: CASSLGTGRLGTEAFF
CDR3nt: TGTGCCAGCAGCTTAGGGACAGGGCGTTTGGGCACTGAAGCTTTCTTT

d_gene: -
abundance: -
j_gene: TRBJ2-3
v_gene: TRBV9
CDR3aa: CASSAPLGSDTQYF
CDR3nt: TGTGCCAGCAGCGCCCCCTTGGGAAGCGATACGCAGTATTTT

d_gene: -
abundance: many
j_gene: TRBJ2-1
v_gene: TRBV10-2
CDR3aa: CASRPGRSSYNEQFF
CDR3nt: TGCGCCAGCAGGCCGGGGCGGAGCTCCTACAATGAGCAGTTCTTC

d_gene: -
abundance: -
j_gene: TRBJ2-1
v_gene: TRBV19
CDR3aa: CASSIDRATRPLGFGEQFF
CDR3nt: TGTGCCAGTAGTATAGATCGCGCTACGCGGCCCTTAGGCTTCGGTGAGCAGTTCTTC

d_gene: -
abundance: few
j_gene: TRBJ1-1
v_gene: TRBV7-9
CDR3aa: CASTAREGNTEAFF
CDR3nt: TGTGCCAGCACCGCGAGAGAAGGGAACACTGAAGCTTTCTTT

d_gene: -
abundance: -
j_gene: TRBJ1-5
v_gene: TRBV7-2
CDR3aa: CASSLVGNNNQPQHF
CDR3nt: TGTGCCAGCAGCTTAGTGGGGAATAACAATCAGCCCCAGCATTTT

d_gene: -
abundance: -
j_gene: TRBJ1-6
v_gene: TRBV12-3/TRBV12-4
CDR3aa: CASSLSQVSNSPLHF
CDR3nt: TGTGCCAGCAGTCTTTCCCAGGTTTCTAATTCACCCCTCCACTTT

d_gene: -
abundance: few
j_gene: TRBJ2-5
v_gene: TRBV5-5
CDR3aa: CASSLEPRQETQYF
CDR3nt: TGTGCCAGCAGCTTGGAGCCGAGACAAGAGACCCAGTACTTC

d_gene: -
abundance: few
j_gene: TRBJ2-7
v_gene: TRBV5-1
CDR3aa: CASSFVPDWDEQYF
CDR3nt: TGCGCCAGCAGCTTCGTTCCGGACTGGGACGAGCAGTACTTC

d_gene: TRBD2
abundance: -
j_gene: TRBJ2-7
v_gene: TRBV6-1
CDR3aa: CASRLAVSSYEQYF
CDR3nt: TGTGCCAGCCGTCTAGCGGTTAGCTCCTACGAGCAGTACTTC

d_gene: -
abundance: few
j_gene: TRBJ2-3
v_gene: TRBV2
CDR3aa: CASSGDPLRVTDTQYF
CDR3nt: TGTGCCAGCAGTGGGGATCCCCTCCGTGTCACAGATACGCAGTATTTT